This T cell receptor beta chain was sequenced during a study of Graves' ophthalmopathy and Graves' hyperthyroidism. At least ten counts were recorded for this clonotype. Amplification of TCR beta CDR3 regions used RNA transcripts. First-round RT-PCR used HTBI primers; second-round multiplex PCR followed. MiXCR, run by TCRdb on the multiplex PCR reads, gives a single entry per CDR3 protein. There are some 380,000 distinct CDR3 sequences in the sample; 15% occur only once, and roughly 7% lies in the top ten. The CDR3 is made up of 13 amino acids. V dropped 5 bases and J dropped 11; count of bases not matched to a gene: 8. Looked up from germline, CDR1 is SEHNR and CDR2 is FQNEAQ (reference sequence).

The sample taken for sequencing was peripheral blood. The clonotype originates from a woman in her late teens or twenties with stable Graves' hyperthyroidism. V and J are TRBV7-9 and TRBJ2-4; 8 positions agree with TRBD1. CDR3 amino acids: CASSEQSGGVQYF. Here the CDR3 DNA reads TGTGCCAGCAGCGAACAGTCAGGGGGCGTTCAGTACTTC. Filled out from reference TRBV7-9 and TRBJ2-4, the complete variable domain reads DTGVSQNPRHKITKRGQNVTFRCDPISEHNRLYWYRQTLGQGPEFLTYFQNEAQLEKSRLLSDRFSAERPKGSFSTLEIQRTEQGDSAMYLCASSEQSGGVQYFGAGTRLSVL.